These 28 T cell receptor beta chains share one sample of origin, sequenced in a study of T-cell memory formation after mild COVID-19 (dated by TCRdb to the early 2020s). Library creation used 5' RACE. TCRdb names Illumina NovaSeq 6000 as the instrument used. The public reads were quality trimmed at Q25 with fastp and then assembled into clones with MiXCR by TCRdb, keeping productive beta chains. Each record represents a unique CDR3 protein, reported with the most common genes and DNA among its rows. In all, the sample holds roughly 170,000 distinct CDR3 sequences, and 20% to 25% of those were seen once. Roughly 23% of the sample rests with the top ten. Source material: PBMCs or a T cell subset sorted from them (not recorded which). The source of these receptors is an adult woman who had mild COVID-19 (a few samples of this study predate the infection). The sample titles of this study are shuffled in the database, so cell type and time point are left out; the donor was told from shared clones.

This rearrangement joins TRBV4-2 to TRBJ1-1; D unresolved. Germline lookup yields CDR1 LGHNA and CDR2 YNFKEQ. V was trimmed by 3 bases and J by 5 bases, leaving 25 bases between them. The length of the CDR3 is 18 residues. CDR3 amino acids: CASSQDSLGSLVWTEAFF. CDR3 in DNA: TGTGCCAGCAGCCAGGATTCTTTAGGGTCCTTGGTGTGGACTGAAGCTTTCTTT.

The genes are TRBV9 and TRBJ2-7, with 10 bases lining up with TRBD2. V was clipped by 2 bases and J by 3 bases; unmatched bases: 5. The CDR3 spans 15 residues. Germline-derived CDR1 and CDR2 are SGDLS and YYNGEE. The CDR3 sequence: CASSVRTSGVYEQYF. CDR3 bases: TGTGCCAGCAGCGTTAGGACTAGCGGCGTCTACGAGCAGTACTTC.

The rearrangement links TRBV10-2 to TRBJ1-2; TRBD1 is a possible D gene (6 bases). The CDR3 covers 15 residues. Trimming shortened V by 3 bases and J by 5 bases, and 16 bases separated the two germline ends. Germline-derived CDR1 and CDR2 are WSHSY and SAAADI. CDR3 DNA: TGCGCCAGCAGTGATTTTGAGGGGGGGCCTTATGGCTACACCTTC. Residues: CASSDFEGGPYGYTF.

The rearrangement joins TRBV12-3 or TRBV12-4 to TRBJ1-1, with TRBD1 as a possible D gene (5 bases). Trimming stripped 0 bases from V and 4 bases from J, with 12 bases between. The CDR3 contains 15 residues. CDR3 DNA: TGTGCCAGCAGTTTAGCGCTGGGGGTTAGCACTGAAGCTTTCTTT. Translating it yields CASSLALGVSTEAFF.

This clonotype was detected only a few times. The chain has TRBV7-9 and TRBJ1-1; tentative D call: TRBD1 (5 bases). Germline V CDR1 and CDR2: SEHNR, FQNEAQ (reference sequence). This CDR3 is 14 amino acids long. V lost 5 bases to trimming and J lost 4 bases, with 14 bases between them. The CDR3 region has the DNA TGTGCCAGCAGCCCGACGTTGGGGGGCACTGAAGCTTTCTTT. Translation: CASSPTLGGTEAFF.

This clonotype was recorded at least ten times. The gene calls are TRBV7-2 and TRBJ1-1; no definite D call. The CDR3 is 13 residues long. The germline V and J ends were trimmed by 7 bases and 4 bases, with 13 bases remaining between them. CDR1 and CDR2 (germline): SGHTA, FQGNSA. CDR3 sequence (DNA): TGTGCCAGCACCCTCTGGGATGGCACTGAAGCTTTCTTT. Amino acid sequence: CASTLWDGTEAFF.

This clonotype was recorded a few times. The germline gene is not matched at one end of the junction; a read error may be the cause. The V gene is TRBV12-5, the J gene TRBJ2-7; tentative D call: TRBD2 (6 bases). Germline V gene data show CDR1 as LGHNT and CDR2 as FRNRAP. The CDR3 sequence is 11 residues long. For the CDR3, the DNA is TGTTCTAGCGCGAGCTCCTACGAGCAGTACTTC. Encoded protein: CSSASSYEQYF.

The CDR3 region has the DNA TGTGCCACCAGTGATCAGGGAGAAGGGACAGATACGCAGTATTTT. It specifies CATSDQGEGTDTQYF. This rearrangement joins TRBV24-1 to TRBJ2-3; D is possibly TRBD1 or TRBD2 (5 bases each). Looked up from germline, CDR1 is KGHDR and CDR2 is SFDVKD. The CDR3 extends over 15 amino acids. Trimming took off 3 bases at V and 3 bases at J, with 12 bases between the two ends.

This clonotype was detected only a few times. The chain uses TRBV7-9 and TRBJ2-2, with TRBD1 matching 9 bases. Germline-derived CDR1 and CDR2 are SEHNR and FQNEAQ (reference sequence). Losses at the gene ends were 5 bases for V and 6 bases for J; bases not matched to a gene: 7. The CDR3 consists of 15 residues. CDR3 in amino acids: CASSQPRQGAGELFF. In DNA form, the CDR3 reads TGTGCCAGCAGCCAACCTCGACAGGGGGCCGGGGAGCTGTTTTTT.

The V call is TRBV6-2 or TRBV6-3, the J call TRBJ2-5; D is unresolved. V was trimmed by 5 bases and J by 5 bases, leaving 18 bases between them. The CDR3 runs 15 residues. Germline CDR1 is MNHEY and CDR2 is SVGEGT. The CDR3 reads CASSTTTGPLETQYF. CDR3 DNA: TGTGCCAGCAGTACCACGACTGGGCCACTCGAGACCCAGTACTTC.

This chain uses TRBV15 with TRBJ2-5; D is perhaps TRBD2 (5 bases). The CDR3 is 14 residues long. Germline-derived CDR1 and CDR2 are LNHNV and YYDKDF (reference sequence). V shed 1 base and J shed 5 bases, with 11 bases lying between them. CDR3 coding DNA: TGTGCCACCAGCAGAGCGGGAAACCCGGAGACCCAGTACTTC. Its protein is CATSRAGNPETQYF.

This chain uses TRBV7-3 with TRBJ2-7; TRBD2 matches at 8 bases. Germline CDR1 is SGHTA and CDR2 is FQGTGA. The junction had 9 bases not matched to a gene; V was cut back by 5 bases and J by 3 bases. The CDR3 extends over 15 amino acids. CDR3 nucleotide sequence: TGTGCCAGCAGCCTCGCGGGGGGCGATTACTACGAGCAGTACTTC. It is translated as CASSLAGGDYYEQYF.

This clonotype was detected only a few times. V gene TRBV27 combines with J gene TRBJ2-7; D is unresolved. V shed 5 bases and J shed 1 base, with 18 bases lying between them. Germline values: CDR1 MNHEY, CDR2 SMNVEV (reference sequence). This CDR3 has 16 amino acids. CDR3 coding DNA: TGTGCCAGCAGTAACGGGTTCTACTCAGGTTCCTACGAGCAGTACTTC. It encodes CASSNGFYSGSYEQYF.

This clonotype appeared a few times. The V and J genes are TRBV29-1 and TRBJ1-2; D remains ambiguous. The germline V gene encodes CDR1 SQVTM and CDR2 ANQGSEA. V dropped 2 bases and J dropped 4 bases, with 17 bases sitting between them. The CDR3 is 15 amino acids. The chain's CDR3 is CSVEPSAGFIYGYTF. CDR3 DNA: TGCAGCGTTGAACCCTCTGCGGGCTTCATCTATGGCTACACCTTC. Full variable domain (rest looked up from reference TRBV29-1 and TRBJ1-2): SAVISQKPSRDICQRGTSLTIQCQVDSQVTMMFWYRQQPGQSLTLIATANQGSEATYESGFVIDKFPISRPNLTFSTLTVSNMSPEDSSIYLCSVEPSAGFIYGYTFGSGTRLTVV.

This clonotype came up once. CDR3 nucleotides: TGTGCCTGGAGTTTTAGCGGGACTGATACGCAGTATTTT. It specifies CAWSFSGTDTQYF. The chain has TRBV30 and TRBJ2-3, with 8 bases matching TRBD2. Germline-derived CDR1 and CDR2 are GTSNPN and SVGIG (reference sequence). The trim removed 2 bases at V and 6 bases at J, leaving 4 bases unmatched. There are 13 residues in the CDR3. The complete variable domain, with remaining parts taken from reference TRBV30 and TRBJ2-3, reads SQTIHQWPATLVQPVGSPLSLECTVEGTSNPNLYWYRQAAGRGLQLLFYSVGIGQISSEVPQNLSASRPQDRQFILSSKKLLLSDSGFYLCAWSFSGTDTQYFGPGTRLTVL.

This clonotype was found a few times. The chain is built from TRBV2 and TRBJ2-3; either TRBD1 or TRBD2 may supply D (5 bases each). Germline lookup yields CDR1 SNHLY and CDR2 FYNNEI. CDR3 length: 16 residues. Trimming stripped 3 bases from V and 3 bases from J, with 16 bases between. The CDR3 region is CASSDFTGWGTDTQYF. In nucleotides, the CDR3 is TGTGCCAGCAGTGACTTTACCGGCTGGGGGACAGATACGCAGTATTTT.

This clonotype was observed a handful of times. The rearrangement joins TRBV6-5 to TRBJ2-7, with D perhaps matching TRBD2 (6 bases). This CDR3 contains 17 residues. Trimming cost V 0 bases and J 2 bases, with 17 bases left between them. Germline values: CDR1 MNHEY, CDR2 SVGAGI. CDR3 nucleotides: TGTGCCAGCAGTTACTCGGATCAGAGGGAGGCCCCCTACGAGCAGTACTTC. Translated, it gives CASSYSDQREAPYEQYF.

The chain uses TRBV6-1 and TRBJ1-1; D not certain. Germline loops: CDR1 MNHNS, CDR2 SASEGT. CDR3 size: 14 residues. Trimming pared 8 bases from V and 3 bases from J, leaving 16 bases between. The CDR3 protein is CASEISFADTEAFF. For the CDR3, the DNA is TGTGCCAGCGAAATCTCTTTCGCGGACACTGAAGCTTTCTTT.

In its sample, this clonotype was seen a few times. The genes are TRBV7-3 and TRBJ2-3; weak D call: TRBD1 (6 bases). V was shortened by 4 bases and J by 3 bases, with 26 bases between the two germline ends. CDR3 length equals 19 residues. The germline CDR1 and CDR2 sequences are SGHTA and FQGTGA. CDR3 in amino acids: CASSSPRRDKGDKTDTQYF. DNA of the CDR3: TGTGCCAGCAGCTCCCCCCGCCGGGACAAGGGGGACAAAACAGATACGCAGTATTTT.

This clonotype turned up a few times. CDR3 DNA sequence: TGTGCCAGCAGTTCCCCCAGACTAGCGGGGGGCAATCTCCAAGAGACCCAGTACTTC. Translation: CASSSPRLAGGNLQETQYF. This chain connects TRBV12-3 or TRBV12-4 to TRBJ2-5; the match to TRBD2 covers 13 bases. There are 19 residues in the CDR3. V gave up 4 bases and J gave up 1 base; unmatched junction bases: 12.

V gene TRBV9 combines with J gene TRBJ2-2; the D is unclear. CDR3 size: 15 residues. CDR1 SGDLS and CDR2 YYNGEE come from the germline V gene. V was trimmed by 0 bases and J by 0 bases, leaving 6 bases between them. CDR3 sequence (DNA): TGTGCCAGCAGCGTAGGTGAGCCGAACACCGGGGAGCTGTTTTTT. Its protein product is CASSVGEPNTGELFF.

This clonotype came up a few times. V usage is TRBV12-3 or TRBV12-4 and J usage is TRBJ2-3; TRBD1 matches 10 bases. Losses at the gene ends were 5 bases for V and 4 bases for J; bases not matched to a gene: 12. The CDR3 sequence is 17 residues long. The CDR3 DNA sequence: TGTGCCAGCAGTCCGCCCGGGACAGGGGTAACCCCAGATACGCAGTATTTT. It codes for CASSPPGTGVTPDTQYF.

This clonotype was detected a few times. The chain has TRBV24-1 and TRBJ2-1; D not resolved. The CDR3 consists of 14 residues. V was trimmed by 5 bases and J by 9 bases, leaving 16 bases between them. CDR1 and CDR2 from the germline V gene are KGHDR and SFDVKD. The CDR3 nucleotides read TGTGCCACCAGTGGGATAGGTCAAGGCGGTGAGCAGTTCTTC. It translates to CATSGIGQGGEQFF.

The genes are TRBV10-1 and TRBJ2-3; 8 positions agree with TRBD2. The CDR3 loop spans 15 amino acids. Germline CDR1 reads WNHNN; CDR2 reads SYGVQD (reference sequence). With V trimmed by 5 bases and J by 2 bases, 6 bases remained unmatched. CDR3 sequence: CASSRPGGATDTQYF. The CDR3 nucleotides are TGCGCCAGCAGTCGACCCGGGGGGGCCACAGATACGCAGTATTTT.

This clonotype was seen a handful of times. The rearrangement links TRBV5-1 to TRBJ2-5, with 7 bases matching TRBD2. Losses at the gene ends were 0 bases for V and 4 bases for J; bases not matched to a gene: 6. This CDR3 has 15 amino acids. Germline assignment: CDR1 SGHRS and CDR2 YFSETQ. CDR3 nucleotide sequence: TGCGCCAGCAGCTTGGAGCTAGAGCGGGGAGAGACCCAGTACTTC. Its translation is CASSLELERGETQYF.

The chain recombines TRBV27 with TRBJ1-2; 8 bases are a match to TRBD1. CDR1 and CDR2 (germline): MNHEY, SMNVEV (reference sequence). The CDR3 covers 15 residues. J gave up 5 bases and V 1 base, and 6 bases lay outside the gene matches. In DNA form, the CDR3 reads TGTGCCAGCAGTTTATACGGGGACAGGCAGTATGGCTACACCTTC. This translates into CASSLYGDRQYGYTF.

V usage is TRBV15 and J usage is TRBJ2-7; D may be TRBD1 (6 bases). CDR3 length: 15 residues. V lost 0 bases, J lost 0 bases, and 9 bases lay in between. Germline V CDR1 and CDR2: LNHNV, YYDKDF (reference sequence). The CDR3 sequence: CATSRDRQASYEQYF. The CDR3 region has the DNA TGTGCCACCAGCAGAGATCGACAGGCCTCCTACGAGCAGTACTTC.

The rearrangement joins TRBV30 to TRBJ2-1, with a weak D call TRBD2 (7 bases). CDR3 size: 14 residues. Germline CDR1 is GTSNPN and CDR2 is SVGIG (reference sequence). V gave up 4 bases and J gave up 7 bases, with 17 bases separating them. CDR3 coding DNA: TGTGCCTGGAATGGGGGGGCGGCGGGAAATGAGCAGTTCTTC. This sequence encodes CAWNGGAAGNEQFF.